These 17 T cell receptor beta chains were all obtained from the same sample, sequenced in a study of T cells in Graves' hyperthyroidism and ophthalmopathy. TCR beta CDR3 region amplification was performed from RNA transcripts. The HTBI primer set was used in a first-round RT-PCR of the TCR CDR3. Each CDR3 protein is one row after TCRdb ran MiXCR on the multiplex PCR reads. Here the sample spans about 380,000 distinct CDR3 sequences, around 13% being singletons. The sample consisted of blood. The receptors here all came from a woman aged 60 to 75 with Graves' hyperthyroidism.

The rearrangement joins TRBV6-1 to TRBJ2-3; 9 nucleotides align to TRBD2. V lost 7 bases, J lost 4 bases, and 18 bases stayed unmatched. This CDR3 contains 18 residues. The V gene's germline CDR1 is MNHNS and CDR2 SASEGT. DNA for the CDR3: TGTGCCAGCAAACGGGGAGTCGAGGTTAGCGGGAGCGCAGATACGCAGTATTTT. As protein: CASKRGVEVSGSADTQYF.

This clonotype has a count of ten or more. The CDR3 nucleotides read TGCAGTGCTAGAGAGGCGCCCCGTATTTATGAGCAGTTCTTC. It is translated as CSAREAPRIYEQFF. The V and J genes are TRBV20-1 and TRBJ2-1; no reliable D call. This CDR3 spans 14 amino acids. Trimming left V 0 bases short and J 8 bases short, with 14 bases between. Germline V gene data show CDR1 as DFQATT and CDR2 as SNEGSKA (reference sequence).

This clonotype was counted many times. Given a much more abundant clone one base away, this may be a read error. CDR3 nucleotide sequence: TGTGCCAGCTCACCAGGTGCAGGAAAAGCTGAAGCTTTCTTT. It translates to CASSPGAGKAEAFF. This chain links TRBV18 with TRBJ1-1; the D is unclear. Trimming stripped 2 bases from V and 6 bases from J, with 13 bases between. The germline gives CDR1 KGHSH, CDR2 LQKENI. The CDR3 is 14 amino acids. The entire variable domain, with the rest obtained from reference TRBV18 and TRBJ1-1, is as follows: NAGVMQNPRHLVRRRGQEARLRCSPMKGHSHVYWYRQLPEEGLKFMVYLQKENIIDESGMPKERFSAEFPKEGPSILRIQQVVRGDSAAYFCASSPGAGKAEAFFGQGTRLTVV.

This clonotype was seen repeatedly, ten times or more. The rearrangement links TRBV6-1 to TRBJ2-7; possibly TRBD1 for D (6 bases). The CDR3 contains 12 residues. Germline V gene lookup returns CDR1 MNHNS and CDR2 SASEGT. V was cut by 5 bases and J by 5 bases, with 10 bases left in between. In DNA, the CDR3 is TGTGCCAGCAGTTCCGACAGGCACGAGCAGTACTTC. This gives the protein CASSSDRHEQYF.

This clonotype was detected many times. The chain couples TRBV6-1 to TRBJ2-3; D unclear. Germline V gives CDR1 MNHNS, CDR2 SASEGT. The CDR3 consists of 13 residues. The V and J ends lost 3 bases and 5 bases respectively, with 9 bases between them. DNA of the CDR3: TGTGCCAGCAGTGACGAAAGGGTAGATACGCAGTATTTT. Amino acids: CASSDERVDTQYF.

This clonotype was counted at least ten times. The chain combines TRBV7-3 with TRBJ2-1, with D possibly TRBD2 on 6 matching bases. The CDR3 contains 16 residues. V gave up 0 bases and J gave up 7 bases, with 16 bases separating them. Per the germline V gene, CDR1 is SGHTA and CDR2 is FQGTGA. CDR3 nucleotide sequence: TGTGCCAGCAGCTTAACATGGGGACTCTCATTTAATGAGCAGTTCTTC. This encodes CASSLTWGLSFNEQFF.

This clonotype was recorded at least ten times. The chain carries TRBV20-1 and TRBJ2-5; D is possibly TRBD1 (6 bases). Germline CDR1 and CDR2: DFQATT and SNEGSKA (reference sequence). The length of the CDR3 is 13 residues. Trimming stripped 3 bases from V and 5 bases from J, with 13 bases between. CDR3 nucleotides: TGCAGTGCTAGGCCAGGGGTTCGGGAGACCCAGTACTTC. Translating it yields CSARPGVRETQYF.

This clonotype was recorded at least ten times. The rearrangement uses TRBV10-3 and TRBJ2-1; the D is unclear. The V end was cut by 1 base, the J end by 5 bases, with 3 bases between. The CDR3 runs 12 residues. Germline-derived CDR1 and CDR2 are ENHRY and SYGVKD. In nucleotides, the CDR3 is TGTGCCATCAGTGAGTTGGACAATGAGCAGTTCTTC. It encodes CAISELDNEQFF.

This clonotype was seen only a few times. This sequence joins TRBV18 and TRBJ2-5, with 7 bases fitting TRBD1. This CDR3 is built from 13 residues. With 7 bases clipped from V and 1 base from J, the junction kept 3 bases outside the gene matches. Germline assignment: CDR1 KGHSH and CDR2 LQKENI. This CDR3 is CASLRDSQETQYF. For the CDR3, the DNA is TGTGCCAGCTTAAGGGACAGCCAAGAGACCCAGTACTTC. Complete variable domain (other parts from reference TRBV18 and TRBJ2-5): NAGVMQNPRHLVRRRGQEARLRCSPMKGHSHVYWYRQLPEEGLKFMVYLQKENIIDESGMPKERFSAEFPKEGPSILRIQQVVRGDSAAYFCASLRDSQETQYFGPGTRLLVL.

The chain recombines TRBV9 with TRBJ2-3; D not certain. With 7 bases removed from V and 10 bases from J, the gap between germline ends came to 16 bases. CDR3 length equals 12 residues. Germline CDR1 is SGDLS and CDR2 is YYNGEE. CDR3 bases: TGTGCCAGCGGAATGCCCTCCCAGCCGCAGTATTTT. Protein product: CASGMPSQPQYF.

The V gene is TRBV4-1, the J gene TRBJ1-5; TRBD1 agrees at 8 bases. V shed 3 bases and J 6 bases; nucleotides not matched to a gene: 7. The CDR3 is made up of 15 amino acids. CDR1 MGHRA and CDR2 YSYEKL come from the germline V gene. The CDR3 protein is CASSHADRATQPQHF. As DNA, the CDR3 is TGCGCCAGCAGCCACGCGGACAGGGCAACTCAGCCCCAGCATTTT.

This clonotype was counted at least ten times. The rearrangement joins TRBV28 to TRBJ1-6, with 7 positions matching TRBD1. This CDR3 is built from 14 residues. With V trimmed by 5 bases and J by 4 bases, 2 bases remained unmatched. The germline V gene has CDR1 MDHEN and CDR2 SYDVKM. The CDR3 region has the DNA TGTGCCAGCAGTCCGGGACAGTATAATTCACCCCTCCACTTT. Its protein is CASSPGQYNSPLHF.

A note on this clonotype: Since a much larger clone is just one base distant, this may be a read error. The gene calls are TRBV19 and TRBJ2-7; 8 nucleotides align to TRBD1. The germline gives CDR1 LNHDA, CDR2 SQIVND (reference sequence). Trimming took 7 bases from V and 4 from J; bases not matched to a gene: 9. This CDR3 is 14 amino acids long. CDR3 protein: CASTVTGEGYEQYF. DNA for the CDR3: TGTGCCAGTACCGTGACAGGGGAAGGTTACGAGCAGTACTTC.

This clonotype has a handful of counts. CDR3: CAISDRNNEKLFF. For the CDR3, the DNA is TGTGCCATCTCGGACAGAAATAATGAAAAACTGTTTTTT. The chain links TRBV19 to TRBJ1-4, with a weak D call TRBD1 (6 bases). CDR3 length: 13 amino acids. Trimming took 10 bases from V and 4 from J, leaving 13 bases between them. The germline V gene has CDR1 LNHDA and CDR2 SQIVND (reference sequence).

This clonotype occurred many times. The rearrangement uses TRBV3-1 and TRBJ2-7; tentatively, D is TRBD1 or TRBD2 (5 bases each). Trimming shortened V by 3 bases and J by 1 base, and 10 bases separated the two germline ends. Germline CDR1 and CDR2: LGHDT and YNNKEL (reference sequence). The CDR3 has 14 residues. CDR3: CASSQVEGSYEQYF. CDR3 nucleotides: TGTGCCAGCAGCCAGGTAGAGGGGTCCTACGAGCAGTACTTC.

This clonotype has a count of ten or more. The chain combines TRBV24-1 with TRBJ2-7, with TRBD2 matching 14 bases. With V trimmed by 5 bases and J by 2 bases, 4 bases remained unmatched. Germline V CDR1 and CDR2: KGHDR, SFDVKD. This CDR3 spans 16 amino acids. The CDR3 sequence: CATSGPGLAGAYEQYF. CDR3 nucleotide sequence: TGTGCCACCAGTGGCCCGGGACTAGCGGGGGCCTACGAGCAGTACTTC.

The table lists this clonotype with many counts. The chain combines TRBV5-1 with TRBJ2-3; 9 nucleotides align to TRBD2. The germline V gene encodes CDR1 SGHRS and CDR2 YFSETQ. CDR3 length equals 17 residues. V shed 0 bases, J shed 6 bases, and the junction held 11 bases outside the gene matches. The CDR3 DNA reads TGCGCCAGCAGCTTGGCGACTAGCGGCGCTGGAGCGGATACGCAGTATTTT. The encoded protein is CASSLATSGAGADTQYF.